The 16 T cell receptor beta chains below all came from one sample that was sequenced in a study of read filtering for tumor transcriptome and immune sequencing. This library used 300 to 450 ng RNA and molecular barcoded adaptors spanning alpha/delta and beta/gamma chains. TCRdb analysed the reads with MiXCR anew, one entry per CDR3 protein. The sample yields tens of thousands of distinct CDR3 sequences, 20% seen once. The source material was a population of CD138-negative cells sorted from bone marrow. These receptors were taken from a donor at least 40 years old with multiple myeloma.

In the case of this clonotype: With a much larger clone just one base away, this may be a read error. The DNA is omitted, as the CDR3 cannot be located on it reliably, and the CDR3 follows TCRdb's listing. This chain uses TRBV29-1 with TRBJ1-5; the table gives TRBD1 as D, unverified against the DNA. Germline assignment: CDR1 SQVTM and CDR2 ANQGSEA. The CDR3 region is 15 residues in length, termini included. CDR3 protein: CSVAAGTAQNQPQQF.

This clonotype showed up many times. The genes are TRBV12-3 or TRBV12-4 and TRBJ2-5; D is undetermined. This CDR3 contains 13 residues. V dropped 3 bases and J dropped 5 bases, with 10 bases sitting between them. The CDR3 region is CASSFVERETQYF. CDR3 coding DNA: TGTGCCAGCAGTTTTGTGGAGAGGGAGACCCAGTACTTC.

The table lists this clonotype with many counts. The chain is built from TRBV6-1 and TRBJ1-4; D is unresolved. CDR1 is MNHNS, CDR2 SASEGT, per germline. The CDR3 has 16 residues. Trimming cost V 2 bases and J 0 bases, with 10 bases left between them. In DNA, the CDR3 is TGTGCCAGCAGTGAACCTACGGGCGCAACTAATGAAAAACTGTTTTTT. It encodes CASSEPTGATNEKLFF.

The J gene is TRBJ2-7, the V gene TRBV7-8; 7 nucleotides align to TRBD1. CDR3 length equals 14 residues. Trimming cost V 1 base and J 2 bases; bases outside gene matches: 2. Germline V gene lookup returns CDR1 SGHVS and CDR2 FQNEAQ. This chain's CDR3 is CASSLEGATYEQYF. The CDR3 nucleotides read TGTGCCAGCAGCTTAGAGGGGGCCACCTACGAGCAGTACTTC.

This clonotype was seen many times. The chain is built from TRBV12-3 or TRBV12-4 and TRBJ2-7; D may be TRBD1 or TRBD2 (5 bases each). The CDR3 totals 13 residues. V lost 5 bases, J lost 6 bases, and 14 bases lay in between. The CDR3, as DNA: TGTGCCAGCAGTCCGGACGGGGCTTCCGAGCAGTACTTC. This gives the protein CASSPDGASEQYF.

In its sample, this clonotype was seen a few times. The CDR3 region has the DNA TGTGCCAGCAGCTTAATAGGGGCCGGAGGGGAGCAGTACTTC. It specifies CASSLIGAGGEQYF. The J gene is TRBJ2-7, the V gene TRBV11-2, with a weak D call TRBD2 (6 bases). Trimming stripped 2 bases from V and 7 bases from J, with 15 bases between. Per germline, CDR1 SGHAT and CDR2 FQNNGV. CDR3 size: 14 residues.

The table lists this clonotype with many counts. V gene TRBV30 combines with J gene TRBJ1-1; no reliable D call. Germline CDR1 and CDR2: GTSNPN and SVGIG (reference sequence). V was cut by 5 bases and J by 2 bases, with 12 bases left in between. The CDR3 sequence is 13 residues long. The CDR3 bases are TGTGCCTGGGGTCGGGCAAGAAACACTGAAGCTTTCTTT. Translating gives CAWGRARNTEAFF.

This clonotype was counted ten times or more. The CDR3 DNA follows: TGTGCCAGCAGCCCTAGCAGCTACGAGCAGTACTTC. As protein: CASSPSSYEQYF. The rearrangement uses TRBV3-1 and TRBJ2-7, with D possibly TRBD2 on 5 matching bases. V was shortened by 4 bases and J by 3 bases, with 7 bases between the two germline ends. Germline V gives CDR1 LGHDT, CDR2 YNNKEL (reference sequence). The CDR3 has 12 residues.

This clonotype was picked up many times. V usage is TRBV6-5 and J usage is TRBJ2-7; 10 positions agree with TRBD1. Trimming removed 1 base from V and 4 bases from J; junction bases left unmatched: 1. The CDR3 is 14 residues long. Germline CDR1 and CDR2: MNHEY and SVGAGI. In DNA form, the CDR3 reads TGTGCCAGCAGTTACTGGGACAGGGGATACGAGCAGTACTTC. Its protein product is CASSYWDRGYEQYF.

Ten or more counts support this clonotype. The chain has TRBV24-1 and TRBJ2-1; 7 bases agree with TRBD2. Looked up from germline, CDR1 is KGHDR and CDR2 is SFDVKD. This CDR3 is 15 amino acids long. Trimming took 3 bases from V and 7 from J; bases not matched to a gene: 8. The CDR3 region is CATSDRDSGLNEQFF. DNA of the CDR3: TGTGCCACCAGTGATAGGGATAGCGGGTTGAATGAGCAGTTCTTC.

At least ten counts were recorded for this clonotype. The CDR3 spells CASSVDGQGTSTGELFF. For the CDR3, the DNA is TGTGCCAGCAGCGTAGATGGACAGGGAACGAGCACCGGGGAGCTGTTTTTT. This chain links TRBV9 with TRBJ2-2; 8 bases line up with TRBD1. Germline V gene lookup returns CDR1 SGDLS and CDR2 YYNGEE. V shed 0 bases, J shed 4 bases, and the junction held 8 bases outside the gene matches. The CDR3 has 17 amino acids.

The chain has TRBV29-1 and TRBJ2-7; 7 nucleotides match TRBD1. With V trimmed by 3 bases and J by 0 bases, 11 bases remained unmatched. Germline CDR1 SQVTM, CDR2 ANQGSEA. This CDR3 is built from 16 residues. The CDR3 nucleotides read TGCAGCGTTGAGGAATCCGGGACAGCTGGCTCCTACGAGCAGTACTTC. It is translated as CSVEESGTAGSYEQYF.

This clonotype was counted at least ten times. The rearrangement joins TRBV29-1 to TRBJ2-3, with 7 bases that match TRBD2. The CDR3 is 13 amino acids. Per germline, CDR1 SQVTM and CDR2 ANQGSEA. Germline trimming cut 7 bases from V and 2 bases from J; bases unmatched to any gene: 6. The DNA of the CDR3 is TGCAGCGGGGCGGGGGATTACACAGATACGCAGTATTTT. It is translated as CSGAGDYTDTQYF.

This clonotype showed up many times. The chain employs TRBV7-9 and TRBJ2-1; 13 nucleotides match TRBD2. V lost 4 bases, J lost 4 bases, and 4 bases stayed unmatched. This CDR3 is 16 amino acids long. Germline CDR1 reads SEHNR; CDR2 reads FQNEAQ (reference sequence). The CDR3 loop reads CASSSWTSGGYNEQFF. The CDR3 DNA reads as TGTGCCAGCAGCTCATGGACTAGCGGGGGTTACAATGAGCAGTTCTTC.

At least ten counts were recorded for this clonotype. V is TRBV29-1 and J is TRBJ2-2, with TRBD1 identical over 9 bases. Germline-derived CDR1 and CDR2 are SQVTM and ANQGSEA. The CDR3 runs to 13 residues. V gave up 7 bases and J gave up 7 bases; unmatched junction bases: 7. CDR3 protein: CSAGTGIVGELFF. The CDR3 DNA sequence: TGCAGCGCGGGGACAGGGATAGTCGGGGAGCTGTTTTTT.

At least ten counts were recorded for this clonotype. The chain recombines TRBV9 with TRBJ2-3; D remains ambiguous. V gave up 4 bases and J gave up 2 bases, with 14 bases separating them. The CDR3 totals 15 residues. The germline V gene has CDR1 SGDLS and CDR2 YYNGEE. The CDR3 reads CASSPQLAHTDTQYF. CDR3 bases: TGTGCCAGCAGCCCCCAGTTGGCGCACACAGATACGCAGTATTTT.